The T cell receptor beta chain under discussion was sequenced for a study of cytomegalovirus exposure and HLA in healthy donors. PCR used 60 Vbeta primers and 13 Jbeta primers. Assay: immunoSEQ multiplex PCR; the TCRdb copy retains only in-frame clones and omits some. This table holds more than 95,000 clones, around 60% found once. CDR3 length: 16 amino acids. Looked up from germline, CDR1 is SGHRS and CDR2 is YFSETQ. J lost 3 bases, V lost 0 bases, and 5 bases had no gene match. General study findings and limits: The study put 150 to 200 TCR beta chains on its list as cytomegalovirus-associated.

Notes on this clone: The target antigen is unknown.

The chain employs TRBV5-1 and TRBJ1-3, with TRBD1 matching 8 bases. This sequence was found in a woman in her 40s in good health and CMV-seropositive. Sequenced sample: PBMCs. The CDR3, as DNA: TGCGCCAGCAGCTTGGCAGGGGGCAGTTATGGAAACACCATATATTTT. Translating it yields CASSLAGGSYGNTIYF.